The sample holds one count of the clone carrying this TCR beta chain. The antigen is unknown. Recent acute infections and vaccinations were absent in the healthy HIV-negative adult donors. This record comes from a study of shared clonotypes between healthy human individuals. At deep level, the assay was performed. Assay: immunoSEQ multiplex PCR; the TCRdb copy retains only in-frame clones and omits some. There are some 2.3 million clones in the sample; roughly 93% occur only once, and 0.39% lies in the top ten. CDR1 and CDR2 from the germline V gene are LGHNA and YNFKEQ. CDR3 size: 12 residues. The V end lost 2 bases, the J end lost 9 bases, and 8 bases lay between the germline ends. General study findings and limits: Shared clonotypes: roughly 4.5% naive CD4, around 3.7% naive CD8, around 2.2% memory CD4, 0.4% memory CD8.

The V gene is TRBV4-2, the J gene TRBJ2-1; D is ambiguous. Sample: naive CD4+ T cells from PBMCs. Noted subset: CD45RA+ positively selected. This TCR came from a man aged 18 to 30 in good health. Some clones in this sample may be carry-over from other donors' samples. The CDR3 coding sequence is TGTGCCAGCAGCCAACTATTGGGTGAGCAGTTCTTC. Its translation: CASSQLLGEQFF.